The 11 T cell receptor beta chains reported below all come from one sample, sequenced in a study of a mutant IDH1 vaccine in newly diagnosed glioma. The protocol was immunoSEQ multiplex PCR, while the TCRdb copy is restricted to in-frame clones and leaves out a portion. Altogether 20,000 to 30,000 clones are present, roughly three quarters being singletons, with the ten largest covering around 7.2%. What these receptors recognize is not known. This sample's time point: week 5, during vaccination. In every dose of vaccine, 300 ug of mutant IDH1 20-mer peptide was given alongside topical imiquimod. The sequences come from PBMCs, collected from a glioma patient whose treatment included an IDH1 peptide vaccine. These receptors all stem from a man aged 35-49 years with glioma. Some clones in this sample may be carry-over from other donors' samples.

The chain combines TRBV6-4 with TRBJ2-7; D remains unclear. Germline-derived CDR1 and CDR2 are MRHNA and SNTAGT. The CDR3 length is 11 residues. V was cut by 3 bases and J by 7 bases, with 7 bases left in between. The CDR3 protein is CASSEWVEQYF. CDR3 in DNA: TGTGCCAGCAGTGAGTGGGTTGAGCAGTACTTC.

V is TRBV29-1 and J is TRBJ1-1; 8 positions agree with TRBD1. The CDR3 contains 13 residues. Germline V gene sequence: CDR1 SQVTM, CDR2 ANQGSEA. The ends lost 7 bases at V and 5 bases at J; junction bases unmatched: 9. The CDR3: CSAPDRGGTEAFF. The CDR3 DNA is TGCAGCGCCCCAGACAGGGGAGGGACTGAAGCTTTCTTT. Complete variable domain (other parts from reference TRBV29-1 and TRBJ1-1): SAVISQKPSRDICQRGTSLTIQCQVDSQVTMMFWYRQQPGQSLTLIATANQGSEATYESGFVIDKFPISRPNLTFSTLTVSNMSPEDSSIYLCSAPDRGGTEAFFGQGTRLTVV.

In DNA form, the CDR3 reads TGTGCCAGCAGCTTAGGGTATCAGGGCAACACTGAAGCTTTCTTT. It is translated as CASSLGYQGNTEAFF. This chain uses TRBV6-4 with TRBJ1-1, with D perhaps TRBD1 (5 bases). The CDR3 spans 15 residues. Germline CDR1 MRHNA, CDR2 SNTAGT. The V and J ends lost 6 bases and 2 bases respectively, with 16 bases between them.

This clone was observed once. The rearrangement uses TRBV6-1 and TRBJ1-1; D gene ambiguous. CDR3 size: 17 residues. V was cut by 0 bases and J by 4 bases, with 18 bases left in between. CDR1 MNHNS and CDR2 SASEGT come from the germline V gene. The CDR3 nucleotides are TGTGCCAGCAGTGAAGCGCGGTCTGTAACGGGAGTCACTGAAGCTTTCTTT. Protein sequence: CASSEARSVTGVTEAFF.

This sequence joins TRBV5-1 and TRBJ1-1; tentatively, D is TRBD1 (6 bases). The CDR3 contains 14 residues. V was pared by 2 bases and J by 8 bases, with 16 bases between. Germline-derived CDR1 and CDR2 are SGHRS and YFSETQ. CDR3 sequence reads: CASSLYEQGREAFF. The CDR3 bases are TGCGCCAGCAGCTTATACGAACAGGGAAGGGAAGCTTTCTTT.

This clone has just a few counts. The chain employs TRBV10-3 and TRBJ2-7; TRBD2 matches at 8 bases. J lost 3 bases, V lost 3 bases, and 7 bases had no gene match. Per the germline V gene, CDR1 is ENHRY and CDR2 is SYGVKD. The CDR3 is 15 amino acids. This CDR3 is CAISDLAGSDYEQYF. CDR3 DNA: TGTGCCATCAGTGATTTAGCGGGGAGTGACTACGAGCAGTACTTC.

This clone was counted only a few times. This chain uses TRBV6-5 with TRBJ1-1; no definite D call. CDR3 length equals 13 residues. Per the germline V gene, CDR1 is MNHEY and CDR2 is SVGAGI. V was clipped by 6 bases and J by 1 base, with 9 bases between them. The CDR3 DNA sequence: TGTGCCAGCAGACCACTGGAGAACACTGAAGCTTTCTTT. Its translation: CASRPLENTEAFF.

This chain connects TRBV10-1 to TRBJ2-7, with 12 bases matching TRBD2. V gave up 3 bases and J gave up 3 bases; unmatched junction bases: 9. There are 17 residues in the CDR3. Germline CDR1 is WNHNN and CDR2 is SYGVQD (reference sequence). The CDR3 reads CASSDEGLAGPNYEQYF. CDR3 sequence (DNA): TGCGCCAGCAGTGACGAGGGACTAGCGGGTCCTAACTACGAGCAGTACTTC.

Worth noting for this clone: This sample includes further DNA sequences coding for the same CDR3. V is TRBV5-1 and J is TRBJ2-2, with unresolved D. There are 12 residues in the CDR3. The germline V gene encodes CDR1 SGHRS and CDR2 YFSETQ. Between the trimmed V and J ends, which lost 3 bases and 4 bases, there was a span of 4 bases. The chain's CDR3 is CASSSSTGELFF. The DNA of the CDR3 is TGCGCCAGCAGCTCGTCCACCGGGGAGCTGTTTTTT.

The gene calls are TRBV7-9 and TRBJ2-7; TRBD1 matches 11 bases. The CDR3 has 15 residues. Germline-derived CDR1 and CDR2 are SEHNR and FQNEAQ (reference sequence). V trimming: 2 bases; J trimming: 3 bases; junction bases outside the gene matches: 3. CDR3 bases: TGTGCCAGCAGCTTATCCGGGACAGGGGGCTACGAGCAGTACTTC. Protein product: CASSLSGTGGYEQYF.

The V call is TRBV6-5, the J call TRBJ1-2; TRBD1 agrees at 7 bases. V trimming: 2 bases; J trimming: 11 bases; junction bases outside the gene matches: 11. The CDR3 sequence is 14 residues long. Looked up from germline, CDR1 is MNHEY and CDR2 is SVGAGI. In DNA, the CDR3 is TGTGCCAGCAGTTACGCCGACAGGGAAGGAGAGTACACCTTC. Translated, it gives CASSYADREGEYTF.